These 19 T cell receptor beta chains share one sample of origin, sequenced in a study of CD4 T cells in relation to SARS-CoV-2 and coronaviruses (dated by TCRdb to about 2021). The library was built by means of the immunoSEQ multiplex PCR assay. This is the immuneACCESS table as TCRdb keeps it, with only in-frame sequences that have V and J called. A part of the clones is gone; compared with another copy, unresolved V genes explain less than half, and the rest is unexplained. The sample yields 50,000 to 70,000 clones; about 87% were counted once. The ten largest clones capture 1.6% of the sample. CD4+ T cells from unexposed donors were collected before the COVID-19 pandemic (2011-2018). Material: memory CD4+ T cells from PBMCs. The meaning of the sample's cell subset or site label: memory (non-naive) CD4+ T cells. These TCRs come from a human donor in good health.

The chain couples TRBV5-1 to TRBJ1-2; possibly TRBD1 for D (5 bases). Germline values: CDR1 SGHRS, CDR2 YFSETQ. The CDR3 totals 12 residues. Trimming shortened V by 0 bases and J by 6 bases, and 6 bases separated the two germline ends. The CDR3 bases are TGCGCCAGCAGCTTGGTAGGGGATGGCTACACCTTC. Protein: CASSLVGDGYTF.

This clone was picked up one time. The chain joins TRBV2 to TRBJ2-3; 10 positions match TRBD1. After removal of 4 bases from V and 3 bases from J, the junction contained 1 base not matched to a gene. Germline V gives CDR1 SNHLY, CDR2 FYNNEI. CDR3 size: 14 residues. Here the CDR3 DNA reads TGTGCCAGCAGTGGACAGGGGGCGACAGATACGCAGTATTTT. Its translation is CASSGQGATDTQYF.

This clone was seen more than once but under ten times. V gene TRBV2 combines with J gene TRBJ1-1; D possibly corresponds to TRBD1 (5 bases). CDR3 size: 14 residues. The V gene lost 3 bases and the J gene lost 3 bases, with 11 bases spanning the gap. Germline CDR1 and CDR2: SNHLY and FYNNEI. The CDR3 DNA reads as TGTGCCAGCAGTGATCAGGGAGGATACACTGAAGCTTTCTTT. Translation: CASSDQGGYTEAFF.

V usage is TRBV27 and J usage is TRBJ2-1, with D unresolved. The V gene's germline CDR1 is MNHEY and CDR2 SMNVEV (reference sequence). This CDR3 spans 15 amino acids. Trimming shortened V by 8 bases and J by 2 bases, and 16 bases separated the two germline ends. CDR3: CASRTYPETYNEQFF. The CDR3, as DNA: TGTGCCAGCCGAACCTACCCCGAGACCTACAATGAGCAGTTCTTC.

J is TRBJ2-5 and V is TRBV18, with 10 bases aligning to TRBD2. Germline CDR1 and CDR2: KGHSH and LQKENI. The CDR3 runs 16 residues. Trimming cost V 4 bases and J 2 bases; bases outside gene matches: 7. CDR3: CASSLPGLAYQETQYF. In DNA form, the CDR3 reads TGTGCCAGCTCACTGCCGGGACTAGCGTATCAAGAGACCCAGTACTTC.

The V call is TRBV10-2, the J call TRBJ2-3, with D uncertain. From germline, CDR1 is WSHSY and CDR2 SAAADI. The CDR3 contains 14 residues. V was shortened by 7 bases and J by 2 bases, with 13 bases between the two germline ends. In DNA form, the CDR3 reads TGCGCCAGCAAGCCGGCACTTACCACAGATACGCAGTATTTT. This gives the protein CASKPALTTDTQYF.

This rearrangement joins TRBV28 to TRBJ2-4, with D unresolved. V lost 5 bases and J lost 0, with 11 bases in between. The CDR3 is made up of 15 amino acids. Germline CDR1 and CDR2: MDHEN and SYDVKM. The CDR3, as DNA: TGTGCCAGCAGTGATCGCAGACTAGCCAAAAACATTCAGTACTTC. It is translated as CASSDRRLAKNIQYF. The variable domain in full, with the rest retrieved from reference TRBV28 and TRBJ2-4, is DVKVTQSSRYLVKRTGEKVFLECVQDMDHENMFWYRQDPGLGLRLIYFSYDVKMKEKGDIPEGYSVSREKKERFSLILESASTNQTSMYLCASSDRRLAKNIQYFGAGTRLSVL.

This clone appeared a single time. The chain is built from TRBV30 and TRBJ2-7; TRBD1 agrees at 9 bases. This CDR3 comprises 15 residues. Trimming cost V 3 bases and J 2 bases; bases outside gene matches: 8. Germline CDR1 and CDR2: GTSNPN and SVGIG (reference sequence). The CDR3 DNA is TGTGCCTGGAGAAAGTCGGGACAGGGCACCTACGAGCAGTACTTC. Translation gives CAWRKSGQGTYEQYF.

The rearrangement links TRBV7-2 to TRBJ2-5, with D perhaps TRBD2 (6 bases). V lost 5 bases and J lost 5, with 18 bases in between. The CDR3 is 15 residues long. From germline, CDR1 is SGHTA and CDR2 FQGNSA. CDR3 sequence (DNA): TGTGCCAGCAGCCGGGACTTCGCCCAAACGGAGACCCAGTACTTC. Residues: CASSRDFAQTETQYF.

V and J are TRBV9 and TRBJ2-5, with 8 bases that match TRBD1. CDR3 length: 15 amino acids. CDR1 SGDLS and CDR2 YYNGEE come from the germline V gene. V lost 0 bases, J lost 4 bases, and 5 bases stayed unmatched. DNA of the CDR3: TGTGCCAGCAGCGTAGCCTCACAGGGGGGAGAGACCCAGTACTTC. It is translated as CASSVASQGGETQYF.

CDR3: CASSDPAGAKTIYF. CDR3 nucleotides: TGCGCCAGCAGCGATCCAGCCGGGGCGAAGACCATATATTTT. The chain recombines TRBV5-1 with TRBJ1-3; TRBD1 is a possible D gene (5 bases). CDR1 is SGHRS, CDR2 YFSETQ, per germline. The CDR3 sequence is 14 residues long. V lost 4 bases and J 10 bases, leaving 18 bases between the germline ends.

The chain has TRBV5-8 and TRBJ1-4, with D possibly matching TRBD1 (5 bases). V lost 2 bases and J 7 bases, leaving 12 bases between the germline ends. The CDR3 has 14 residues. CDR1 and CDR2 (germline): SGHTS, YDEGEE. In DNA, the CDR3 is TGTGCCAGCAGCTTATTGCGGAGGGGTGAAAAACTGTTTTTT. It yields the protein CASSLLRRGEKLFF.

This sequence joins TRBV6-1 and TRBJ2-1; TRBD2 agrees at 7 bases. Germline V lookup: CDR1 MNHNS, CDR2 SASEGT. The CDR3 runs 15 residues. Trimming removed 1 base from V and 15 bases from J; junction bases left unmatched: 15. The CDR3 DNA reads TGTGCCAGCAGTGAAGAGGGAACGTGGCGGGAGTTTAGGTTCTTC. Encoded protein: CASSEEGTWREFRFF.

The CDR3: CASRNQGNEQFF. Written as DNA, the CDR3 is TGTGCCAGCAGAAATCAGGGGAATGAGCAGTTCTTC. The rearrangement uses TRBV11-1 and TRBJ2-1, with a tentative D call TRBD1 (6 bases). The CDR3 consists of 12 residues. The germline CDR1 and CDR2 sequences are SGHAT and FQDESV (reference sequence). Trimming cost V 6 bases and J 7 bases, with 10 bases left between them.

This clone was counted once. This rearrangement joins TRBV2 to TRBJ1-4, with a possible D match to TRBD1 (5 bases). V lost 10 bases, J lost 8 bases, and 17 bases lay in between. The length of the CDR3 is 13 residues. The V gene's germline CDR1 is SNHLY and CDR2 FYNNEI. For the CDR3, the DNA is TGTGCCACCGAAGGGGAGTCAGGCGAAAAACTGTTTTTT. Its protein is CATEGESGEKLFF.

The CDR3 DNA sequence: TGTGCCAGCAGTTATACAGGGTTGGGCAATCAGCCCCAGCATTTT. It codes for CASSYTGLGNQPQHF. This rearrangement joins TRBV28 to TRBJ1-5; a possible D gene is TRBD1 (6 bases). CDR3 length equals 15 residues. The V gene's germline CDR1 is MDHEN and CDR2 SYDVKM. V was clipped by 4 bases and J by 2 bases, with 12 bases between them.

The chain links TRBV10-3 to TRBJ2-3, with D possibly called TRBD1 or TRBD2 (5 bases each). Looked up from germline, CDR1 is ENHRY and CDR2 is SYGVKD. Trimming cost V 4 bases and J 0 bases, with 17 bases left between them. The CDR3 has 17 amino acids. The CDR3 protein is CAISAQSGRSSTDTQYF. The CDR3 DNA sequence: TGTGCCATCAGTGCCCAGTCGGGGCGCAGTAGCACAGATACGCAGTATTTT.

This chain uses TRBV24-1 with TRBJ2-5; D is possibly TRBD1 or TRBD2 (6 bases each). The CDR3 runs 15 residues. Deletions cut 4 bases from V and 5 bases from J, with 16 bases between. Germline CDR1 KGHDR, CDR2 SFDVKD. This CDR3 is CATSDPKGDWETQYF. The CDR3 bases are TGTGCCACCAGTGACCCCAAGGGGGACTGGGAGACCCAGTACTTC.

The DNA for the CDR3 is TGTGCCAGCAGCTCCCTGGTGGAGGGTGGTGAAAAACTGTTTTTT. It yields the protein CASSSLVEGGEKLFF. The chain couples TRBV5-6 to TRBJ1-4; D ambiguous. Trimming removed 3 bases from V and 7 bases from J, with 16 bases in between. CDR1 and CDR2 (germline): SGHDT, YYEEEE. The CDR3 is 15 residues long. Looking up the rest from reference TRBV5-6 and TRBJ1-4 gives the full variable domain: DAGVTQSPTHLIKTRGQQVTLRCSPKSGHDTVSWYQQALGQGPQFIFQYYEEEERQRGNFPDRFSGHQFPNYSSELNVNALLLGDSALYLCASSSLVEGGEKLFFGSGTQLSVL.